The clone carrying this T cell receptor (beta chain) was counted only a few times. This sample stems from a study of blood T cells in healthy people across ages. PCR was performed a second time for roughly 7 to 12 cycles using a sample-barcoded 5' primer and a J-beta primer mix. TCRdb reprocessed the 5' RACE reads with MiXCR, giving one entry per CDR3 protein. The sample gives 1.5 million or so distinct CDR3 sequences, about 42% of which show up once; approximately 4.1% is in the top ten. Trimming took off 7 bases at V and 0 bases at J, with 10 bases between the two ends. The CDR3 spans 15 residues. CDR1 and CDR2 (germline): SGHTA, FQGNSA.

The genes are TRBV7-2 and TRBJ2-6; D remains ambiguous. The receptor comes from a woman under 30 in good health. Sequencing was performed on blood. The CDR3 coding sequence is TGTGCCAGCACCTACATAAGCTCTGGGGCCAACGTCCTGACTTTC. Protein sequence: CASTYISSGANVLTF.